What follows are 29 T cell receptor beta chains derived from one specimen sequenced in a study of metastatic and nonmetastatic thyroid tumors (dated by TCRdb to about 2020). Library prep was done by PCR. TCRdb shows the sequencer as Illumina HiSeq 4000. Using fastp trimming at Q25 and MiXCR clonotype assembly, TCRdb reanalyzed the public sequencing data and kept in-frame beta chains. The sample profile shows 80,000 to 85,000 clones; about an eighth of them were found once. Of the sample, 7% to 9% is held by the ten largest clones. None of the patients had been given any treatment before thyroid surgery. Sequencing was done on a sample of tumor tissue. Every receptor here comes from a female donor with papillary thyroid cancer or a benign thyroid nodule (not recorded which). Some clones in this sample may be carry-over from other donors' samples.

This clone was found many times. The CDR3 nucleotides read TGTGCCAGCAGCTTAGGAGGGAGCGGGAGGGCGGATACGCAGTATTTT. Its translation: CASSLGGSGRADTQYF. The rearrangement uses TRBV7-6 and TRBJ2-3; 10 bases agree with TRBD2. CDR1 and CDR2 (germline): SGHVS, FNYEAQ. This CDR3 region has 16 residues. V shed 1 base and J 6 bases; nucleotides not matched to a gene: 7.

This clone has at least ten counts. The V and J genes are TRBV30 and TRBJ2-7; 9 nucleotides match TRBD2. CDR3 length: 14 residues. Per germline, CDR1 GTSNPN and CDR2 SVGIG (reference sequence). J lost 1 base, V lost 5 bases, and 6 bases had no gene match. CDR3 in amino acids: CAWASSGVSYEQYF. Here the CDR3 DNA reads TGTGCCTGGGCCTCTAGCGGGGTATCCTACGAGCAGTACTTC.

This clone was picked up many times. The genes are TRBV6-1 and TRBJ1-2; D remains unclear. This CDR3 region has 12 residues. CDR1 is MNHNS and CDR2 is SASEGT in the germline V gene. With 4 bases removed from V and 7 bases from J, the gap between germline ends came to 10 bases. The CDR3 sequence is CASSVAVGGYTF. The CDR3, as DNA: TGTGCCAGCAGTGTGGCGGTCGGTGGCTACACCTTC.

This clone occurred once. This may come from a read error, since a much larger clone is one base off. V gene TRBV11-1 combines with J gene TRBJ2-3; 7 bases are a match to TRBD2. Losses at the gene ends were 1 base for V and 6 bases for J; bases not matched to a gene: 7. The length of the CDR3 is 15 residues. CDR1 is SGHAT, CDR2 FQDESV, per germline (reference sequence). The chain's CDR3 is CASSLVQSGGDTQYF. The CDR3 DNA reads as TGTGCCAGCAGCTTAGTTCAGTCGGGAGGTGATACGCAGTATTTT.

A word on this clone: At one of its ends the junction is not consistent with the germline gene, which may arise from a read error. J is TRBJ2-3 and V is TRBV11-1; D uncertain. Germline CDR1 SGHAT, CDR2 FQDESV (reference sequence). This CDR3 contains 17 residues. CDR3 protein: CASSLADIFYPTDTLYF. CDR3 sequence (DNA): TGTGCCAGCAGCTTGGCAGATATATTCTACCCCACAGATACGCTGTATTTT.

This clone was observed many times. V usage is TRBV11-2 and J usage is TRBJ2-5; 8 nucleotides align to TRBD2. Germline-derived CDR1 and CDR2 are SGHAT and FQNNGV. The CDR3 is 15 amino acids. Trimming took 5 bases from V and 3 from J; bases not matched to a gene: 8. CDR3 sequence reads: CASSQRNSGKETQYF. The CDR3 coding sequence is TGTGCCAGCAGCCAAAGGAATAGCGGGAAAGAGACCCAGTACTTC.

In its sample, this clone was seen a few times. The chain couples TRBV4-2 to TRBJ2-2, with D possibly matching TRBD2 (7 bases). Germline CDR1 is LGHNA and CDR2 is YNFKEQ. This CDR3 spans 16 amino acids. V lost 3 bases and J 2 bases, leaving 13 bases between the germline ends. The CDR3, as DNA: TGTGCCAGCAGCCACGGAGGGGGGGGAAACACCGGGGAGCTGTTTTTT. Protein product: CASSHGGGGNTGELFF.

A remark on this clone: A much larger clonotype is one base distant, so this may be a read error. The CDR3 loop reads CASSSTYGQYF. The CDR3 DNA reads TGTGCCAGCAGTTCTACCTACGGGCAGTACTTC. The chain carries TRBV11-2 and TRBJ2-7; unclear D gene. This CDR3 is 11 amino acids long. Germline-derived CDR1 and CDR2 are SGHAT and FQNNGV. Full variable domain (missing parts from reference TRBV11-2 and TRBJ2-7): EAGVAQSPRYKIIEKRQSVAFWCNPISGHATLYWYQQILGQGPKLLIQFQNNGVVDDSQLPKDRFSAERLKGVDSTLKIQPAKLEDSAVYLCASSSTYGQYFGPGTRLTVT.

This clone was seen at least ten times. The rearrangement joins TRBV19 to TRBJ2-3, with D possibly being TRBD1 or TRBD2 (6 bases each). This CDR3 is 15 amino acids long. Germline V gene data show CDR1 as LNHDA and CDR2 as SQIVND (reference sequence). V was pared by 1 base and J by 1 base, with 9 bases between. This chain's CDR3 is CASSIVGGGTDTQYF. The CDR3 DNA reads as TGTGCCAGTAGTATAGTGGGGGGCGGCACAGATACGCAGTATTTT.

The sample holds a few counts of this clone. This chain connects TRBV20-1 to TRBJ1-6, with D maybe TRBD1 (6 bases). V dropped 6 bases and J dropped 2 bases, with 17 bases sitting between them. The germline CDR1 and CDR2 sequences are DFQATT and SNEGSKA (reference sequence). The CDR3 contains 16 residues. The chain's CDR3 is CSAGGGRGAYNSPLHF. The CDR3 nucleotides are TGCAGTGCGGGGGGTGGCAGGGGCGCCTATAATTCACCCCTCCACTTT.

The chain combines TRBV5-1 with TRBJ2-2, with 8 bases matching TRBD2. The CDR3 spans 17 residues. Germline CDR1 SGHRS, CDR2 YFSETQ. The junction had 9 bases not matched to a gene; V was cut back by 5 bases and J by 0 bases. The DNA for the CDR3 is TGCGCCAGCAGAACCTGGGTAGCGGGACCGAACACCGGGGAGCTGTTTTTT. Residues: CASRTWVAGPNTGELFF.

On this clone itself: This may come from a read error, since a much larger clone is one base off. The chain couples TRBV9 to TRBJ2-1; D is ambiguous. V was cut by 6 bases and J by 4 bases, with 8 bases left in between. The germline V gene encodes CDR1 SGDLS and CDR2 YYNGEE. The CDR3 is 12 amino acids. The CDR3 DNA sequence: TGTGCCAGCATCCACTCTTACAATGAGCAGTTCTTC. It encodes CASIHSYNEQFF.

This clone was recorded at least ten times. The CDR3 here is CASSLASSGRLSNEQFF. DNA of the CDR3: TGCGCCAGCAGCTTGGCCTCTAGCGGGAGGCTTAGCAATGAGCAGTTCTTC. The chain combines TRBV5-1 with TRBJ2-1; 11 nucleotides line up with TRBD2. J was trimmed by 6 bases and V by 0 bases; bases with no gene match: 8. Per germline, CDR1 SGHRS and CDR2 YFSETQ. This CDR3 comprises 17 residues. The full variable domain, its missing parts supplied by reference TRBV5-1 and TRBJ2-1, is KAGVTQTPRYLIKTRGQQVTLSCSPISGHRSVSWYQQTPGQGLQFLFEYFSETQRNKGNFPGRFSGRQFSNSRSEMNVSTLELGDSALYLCASSLASSGRLSNEQFFGPGTRLTVL.

This clone has ten or more counts. The CDR3 DNA reads TGTGCCCTCAAACCGGCCAGCACGAATGAGCAGTTCTTC. This sequence encodes CALKPASTNEQFF. The V and J genes are TRBV10-3 and TRBJ2-1; D is uncertain. This CDR3 has 13 amino acids. CDR1 and CDR2 (germline): ENHRY, SYGVKD. Trimming shortened V by 11 bases and J by 7 bases, and 18 bases separated the two germline ends.

V and J are TRBV4-2 and TRBJ2-3, with no clear D. V shed 3 bases and J shed 0 bases, with 10 bases lying between them. The CDR3 spans 15 residues. CDR1 and CDR2 from the germline V gene are LGHNA and YNFKEQ. The chain's CDR3 is CASSHITLSTDTQYF. For the CDR3, the DNA is TGTGCCAGCAGCCACATCACTCTTAGCACAGATACGCAGTATTTT.

Points on this clone: This CDR3 fails to terminate in the conserved phenylalanine or tryptophan, so it likely reflects a read error. The rearrangement joins TRBV6-1 to TRBJ1-5; D is perhaps TRBD1 (6 bases). Germline V gene data show CDR1 as MNHNS and CDR2 as SASEGT. The CDR3 has 16 amino acids. CDR3 in DNA: TGTGCCAGCAGTCGCGGAGCAGGGGAGGCCAATCGGCCCCAGCATCTT. Its translation: CASSRGAGEANRPQHL.

This clone was observed at least ten times. The rearrangement links TRBV6-1 to TRBJ1-5, with D maybe TRBD1 (5 bases). V gave up 7 bases and J gave up 2 bases, with 21 bases separating them. Germline V gene sequence: CDR1 MNHNS, CDR2 SASEGT. This CDR3 is built from 17 residues. Here the CDR3 reads CASTQNLGVGGNQPQHF. CDR3 in DNA: TGTGCCAGCACGCAAAATCTGGGGGTTGGCGGCAATCAGCCCCAGCATTTT.

This clone came up many times. The rearrangement links TRBV4-1 to TRBJ1-5; 9 bases line up with TRBD1. The CDR3 loop spans 16 amino acids. Per germline, CDR1 MGHRA and CDR2 YSYEKL. The trim removed 2 bases at V and 1 base at J, leaving 3 bases unmatched. CDR3 in amino acids: CASSQPGQGSNQPQHF. CDR3 DNA: TGCGCCAGCAGCCAACCGGGACAGGGAAGCAATCAGCCCCAGCATTTT.

In its sample, this clone was seen many times. The chain combines TRBV10-3 with TRBJ2-7, with D perhaps matching TRBD2 (6 bases). Germline values: CDR1 ENHRY, CDR2 SYGVKD. The CDR3 is 12 residues long. V lost 9 bases, J lost 1 base, and 10 bases lay in between. The CDR3: CAIGAGSYEQYF. DNA of the CDR3: TGTGCCATTGGGGCGGGGTCCTACGAGCAGTACTTC.

The chain links TRBV28 to TRBJ2-7; tentatively, D is TRBD2 (5 bases). The germline CDR1 and CDR2 sequences are MDHEN and SYDVKM. The CDR3 has 14 amino acids. The ends were cut back, 6 bases at V and 3 bases at J, with 15 bases in the middle. The chain's CDR3 is CASSPGGVGYEQYF. The CDR3 coding sequence is TGTGCCAGCAGCCCAGGAGGTGTAGGCTACGAGCAGTACTTC.

As for this clone: A single base separates this from a much larger clone, so it may be a read error. Other nucleotide sequences from this sample produce the same CDR3. This chain links TRBV5-1 with TRBJ2-1, with 10 nucleotides matching TRBD2. The CDR3 is 16 amino acids. Germline V CDR1 and CDR2: SGHRS, YFSETQ. The CDR3 region has the DNA TGCGCCAGCAGCTGGGTAGCGGGAGGTGTCAACAATGGGCAGTTCTTC. This gives the protein CASSWVAGGVNNGQFF.

The chain couples TRBV20-1 to TRBJ1-1, with TRBD1 identical over 7 bases. CDR1 DFQATT and CDR2 SNEGSKA come from the germline V gene (reference sequence). J was trimmed by 3 bases and V by 0 bases; bases with no gene match: 7. The CDR3 has 15 amino acids. DNA of the CDR3: TGCAGTGCTAGAGATCGAACAGGGGCCCACACTGAAGCTTTCTTT. It is translated as CSARDRTGAHTEAFF.

As concerns this clone: Germline is not matched at one junction end, which may reflect a read error. The rearrangement uses TRBV6-4 and TRBJ2-2; TRBD1 or TRBD2 may be the D gene (5 bases each). The CDR3 has 13 amino acids. Looked up from germline, CDR1 is MRHNA and CDR2 is SNTAGT. The CDR3 spells CARWGRNTGELFF. Here the CDR3 DNA reads TGTGCCAGATGGGGACGGAACACAGGGGAGCTGTTTTTT.

Points on this clone: Just one base apart from a much larger clone, this may be a read error. The CDR3: CASAWSSDEQFF. CDR3 nucleotide sequence: TGTGCCAGCGCGTGGTCCTCTGATGAGCAGTTCTTC. The genes are TRBV7-8 and TRBJ2-1; D not certain. V gave up 8 bases and J gave up 8 bases, with 13 bases separating them. This CDR3 comprises 12 residues. Germline V gene sequence: CDR1 SGHVS, CDR2 FQNEAQ.

This clone showed up just a few times. This may come from a read error, since a much larger clone is one base off. The chain links TRBV30 to TRBJ1-2, with TRBD1 matching over 7 bases. This CDR3 has 14 residues. Germline lookup yields CDR1 GTSNPN and CDR2 SVGIG (reference sequence). V lost 4 bases and J lost 4; bases outside the gene matches: 9. The CDR3: CAWNRQGFRYGYTF. In DNA, the CDR3 is TGTGCCTGGAACCGACAGGGATTTCGCTATGGCTACACCTTC.

With regard to this clone: An end of the junction differs from the germline gene, which may be a read error. The sample carries other DNA sequences with the same CDR3. The rearrangement uses TRBV2 and TRBJ1-5; a possible D gene is TRBD1 (5 bases). The CDR3 extends over 15 amino acids. Germline V gives CDR1 SNHLY, CDR2 FYNNEI. The chain's CDR3 is CASRAAPGPNQPQHF. CDR3 nucleotide sequence: TGCGCCAGCAGAGCCGCTCCGGGACCTAATCAGCCCCAGCATTTT.

A word on this clone: A much larger clone sits a single nucleotide away, making a read error possible. The CDR3 region has the DNA TGTGCCACCAGCAGATATCATAATCAGCCCCAGCATTTT. Its translation: CATSRYHNQPQHF. This rearrangement joins TRBV15 to TRBJ1-5; D not certain. V gave up 2 bases and J gave up 4 bases, with 6 bases separating them. Germline CDR1 is LNHNV and CDR2 is YYDKDF (reference sequence). This CDR3 contains 13 residues.

In this sample, this clone turned up a few times. A much larger clone lies a single base off, so this may be a read error. The sample contains more than one DNA sequence encoding this CDR3. V is TRBV18 and J is TRBJ2-7; D is possibly TRBD1 or TRBD2 (5 bases each). Germline V CDR1 and CDR2: KGHSH, LQKENI. This CDR3 comprises 11 residues. Trimming took off 3 bases at V and 7 bases at J, with 7 bases between the two ends. The CDR3 bases are TGTGCCAGCTCACCTGGGGGAGAGCAGTACTTC. Translation: CASSPGGEQYF.

This clone was observed at least ten times. The same CDR3 arises from other DNA sequences in this sample as well. The V gene is TRBV9, the J gene TRBJ1-3, with D uncertain. Trimming stripped 8 bases from V and 2 bases from J, with 8 bases between. Germline CDR1 reads SGDLS; CDR2 reads YYNGEE. This CDR3 has 12 amino acids. In nucleotides, the CDR3 is TGTGCCAGTCGGGGTACTGGAAACACCATATATTTT. It encodes CASRGTGNTIYF.